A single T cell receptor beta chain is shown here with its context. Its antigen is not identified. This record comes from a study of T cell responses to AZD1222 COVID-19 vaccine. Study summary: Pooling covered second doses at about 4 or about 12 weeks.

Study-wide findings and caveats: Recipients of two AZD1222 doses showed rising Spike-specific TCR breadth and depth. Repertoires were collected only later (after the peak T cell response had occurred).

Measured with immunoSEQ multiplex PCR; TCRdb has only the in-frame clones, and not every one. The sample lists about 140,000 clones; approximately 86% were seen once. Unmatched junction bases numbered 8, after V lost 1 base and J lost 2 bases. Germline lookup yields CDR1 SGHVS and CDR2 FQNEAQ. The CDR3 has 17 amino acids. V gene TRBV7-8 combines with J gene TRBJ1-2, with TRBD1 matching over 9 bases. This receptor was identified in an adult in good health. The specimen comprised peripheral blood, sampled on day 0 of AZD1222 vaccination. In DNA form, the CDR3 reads TGTGCCAGCAGCTTAGTAGGGACAGGGAGTAAGAACTATGGCTACACCTTC. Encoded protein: CASSLVGTGSKNYGYTF.